Sequencing of this TCR beta chain was carried out in a study of radiotherapy plus CTLA-4 blockade in lung cancer. Study information: Objective response was observed in about 19% of patients, and disease control in roughly 31%.

This clone has a handful of counts. Its specificity is not known. The method was immunoSEQ multiplex PCR; TCRdb's version includes in-frame clones alone and lacks a portion of them. Of about 73,000 clones in the sample, roughly 91% are singletons; the top ten hold roughly two fifths. Study-wide results and caveats: TCR clones originating in tumors grew in number in blood after radiotherapy plus ipilimumab. Early clone dynamics of blood T cells, plus interferon-beta, reportedly predicted response best.

Per the germline V gene, CDR1 is KGHSH and CDR2 is LQKENI. The CDR3 has 15 amino acids. Trimming took off 3 bases at V and 2 bases at J, with 14 bases between the two ends. The material sequenced was peripheral blood, taken from a patient treated with radiotherapy plus ipilimumab. This receptor was taken from a human donor with non-small cell lung cancer that progressed on radiotherapy plus ipilimumab. The gene calls are TRBV18 and TRBJ2-7; D assignment may be TRBD1 or TRBD2 (5 bases each). This CDR3 reads CASSPRQRGPYEQYF. For the CDR3, the DNA is TGTGCCAGCTCACCTAGACAGAGGGGACCCTACGAGCAGTACTTC.